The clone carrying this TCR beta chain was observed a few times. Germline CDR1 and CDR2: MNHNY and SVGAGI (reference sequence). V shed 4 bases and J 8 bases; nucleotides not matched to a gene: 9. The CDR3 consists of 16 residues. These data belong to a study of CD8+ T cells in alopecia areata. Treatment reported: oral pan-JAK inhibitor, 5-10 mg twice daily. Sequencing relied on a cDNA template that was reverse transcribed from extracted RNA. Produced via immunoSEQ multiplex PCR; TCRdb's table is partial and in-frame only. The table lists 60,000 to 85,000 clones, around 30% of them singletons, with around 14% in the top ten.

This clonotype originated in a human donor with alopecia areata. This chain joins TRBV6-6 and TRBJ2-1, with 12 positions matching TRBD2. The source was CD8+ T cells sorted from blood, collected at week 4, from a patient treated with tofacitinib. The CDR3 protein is CASSSLAGGSLYEQFF. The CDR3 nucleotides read TGTGCCAGCAGTTCTCTAGCGGGAGGGTCCCTATATGAGCAGTTCTTC.